This T cell receptor beta chain was captured in a study of blood T cells in healthy people across ages. Study as a whole: Template switching picked up about one barcoded beta molecule for each two T cells. General study points: It was held that diversity estimates obtained from one million T cells represented underestimates. Measured against age, TCR beta diversity per million T cells decreased in a roughly linear manner.

PCR was performed a second time for about 7 to 12 cycles using a sample-barcoded 5' primer and a J-beta primer mix. Each CDR3 protein is one row after TCRdb ran MiXCR on the 5' RACE reads. The sample holds about 1.1 million distinct CDR3 sequences, roughly two fifths seen once. Trimming took 3 bases from V and 0 from J, leaving 11 bases between them. The germline V gene encodes CDR1 SGHNT and CDR2 YYREEE (reference sequence). CDR3 length: 15 amino acids. With respect to this clonotype: Its matching antigen is unknown.

This chain joins TRBV5-4 and TRBJ2-3, with D maybe TRBD2 (5 bases). This TCR derives from a man aged 18 to 35 in good health. Sequencing input: blood. Here the CDR3 reads CASSWGATSTDTQYF. CDR3 DNA sequence: TGTGCCAGCAGCTGGGGAGCGACGAGCACAGATACGCAGTATTTT.